These 30 T cell receptor beta chains were all obtained from the same sample, sequenced in a study of T cell repertoires in cytomegalovirus infection. One entry per CDR3 protein, called by TCRdb with MiXCR from the reads. The table shows fewer than 700,000 distinct CDR3 sequences, with approximately 24% occurring only once. The specimen sequenced was CD8+ T cells from PBMCs. The origin of the receptors is a human donor in good health (CMV status not recorded). Some clones in this sample may be carry-over from other donors' samples.

This clonotype showed up many times. The chain couples TRBV7-3 to TRBJ2-2; 7 nucleotides line up with TRBD1. V was clipped by 5 bases and J by 6 bases; unmatched bases: 3. CDR3 size: 13 residues. Germline CDR1 and CDR2: SGHTA and FQGTGA. DNA for the CDR3: TGTGCCAGCAGCCTTACAGGGGCCGGGGAGCTGTTTTTT. It translates to CASSLTGAGELFF.

The V and J genes are TRBV29-1 and TRBJ1-1; D is perhaps TRBD1 (6 bases). With 4 bases removed from V and 0 bases from J, the gap between germline ends came to 18 bases. This CDR3 is 16 amino acids long. Germline V lookup: CDR1 SQVTM, CDR2 ANQGSEA. CDR3 loop: CSVVYRVGGMNTEAFF. In DNA form, the CDR3 reads TGCAGCGTTGTGTACAGGGTGGGAGGGATGAACACTGAAGCTTTCTTT.

This chain joins TRBV12-3 or TRBV12-4 and TRBJ1-5; no clear D. This CDR3 has 15 amino acids. Trimming pared 3 bases from V and 0 bases from J, leaving 9 bases between. The CDR3 DNA reads TGTGCCAGCAGTTTTTTAGTCGGTAGCAATCAGCCCCAGCATTTT. The encoded protein is CASSFLVGSNQPQHF.

This chain links TRBV12-3 or TRBV12-4 with TRBJ2-5, with D maybe TRBD2 (6 bases). The V end was cut by 2 bases, the J end by 4 bases, with 8 bases between. This CDR3 comprises 13 residues. CDR3 region: CASSLSGLETQYF. In DNA form, the CDR3 reads TGTGCCAGCAGTTTAAGCGGGCTAGAGACCCAGTACTTC.

This chain uses TRBV20-1 with TRBJ2-3; perhaps TRBD2 as D (5 bases). The germline V and J ends were trimmed by 3 bases and 1 base, with 8 bases remaining between them. This CDR3 is 13 amino acids long. Germline V gives CDR1 DFQATT, CDR2 SNEGSKA (reference sequence). The chain's CDR3 is CSARKEGTDTQYF. The CDR3 DNA follows: TGCAGTGCTAGGAAGGAGGGCACAGATACGCAGTATTTT.

Only a few counts were recorded for this clonotype. The V and J genes are TRBV4-2 and TRBJ2-1, with 13 bases fitting TRBD2. Germline lookup yields CDR1 LGHNA and CDR2 YNFKEQ. With V trimmed by 0 bases and J by 8 bases, 10 bases remained unmatched. The CDR3 loop spans 18 amino acids. The CDR3 reads CASSQEGGLAGYGDEQFF. Written as DNA, the CDR3 is TGTGCCAGCAGCCAAGAAGGGGGACTAGCGGGGTATGGCGATGAGCAGTTCTTC.

This clonotype was picked up one time. V gene TRBV7-6 combines with J gene TRBJ1-4; 9 bases are shared with TRBD1. The CDR3 is 16 residues long. V trimming: 7 bases; J trimming: 0 bases; junction bases outside the gene matches: 6. Germline V gives CDR1 SGHVS, CDR2 FNYEAQ. The CDR3 here is CASNPRQGATNEKLFF. The CDR3 nucleotides read TGTGCCAGCAACCCCAGACAGGGGGCAACTAATGAAAAACTGTTTTTT.

In this sample, this clonotype turned up many times. V is TRBV7-8 and J is TRBJ2-3, with D possibly TRBD1 on 6 matching bases. The CDR3 extends over 16 amino acids. Germline V gene data show CDR1 as SGHVS and CDR2 as FQNEAQ. V was trimmed by 4 bases and J by 1 base, leaving 15 bases between them. CDR3 DNA sequence: TGTGCCAGCAGCTCCCGACGGACAGTTGGCACAGATACGCAGTATTTT. It codes for CASSSRRTVGTDTQYF.

The rearrangement joins TRBV29-1 to TRBJ2-7, with D unclear. V shed 7 bases and J shed 0 bases, with 10 bases lying between them. The CDR3 contains 12 residues. CDR1 and CDR2 (germline): SQVTM, ANQGSEA. CDR3 residues: CSATTGSYEQYV. The CDR3 DNA reads as TGCAGCGCCACAACGGGCTCCTACGAGCAGTACGTC.

This clonotype was seen repeatedly, ten times or more. The chain has TRBV12-5 and TRBJ2-1; 7 bases fit TRBD1. V gave up 3 bases and J gave up 0 bases; unmatched junction bases: 5. Germline CDR1 is LGHNT and CDR2 is FRNRAP. The CDR3 spans 16 residues. The CDR3 sequence: CASGFGTELSYNEQFF. The CDR3, as DNA: TGTGCTAGTGGTTTTGGGACAGAACTCTCCTACAATGAGCAGTTCTTC.

The V gene is TRBV25-1, the J gene TRBJ2-4; 11 nucleotides line up with TRBD1. The CDR3 sequence is 14 residues long. With V trimmed by 6 bases and J by 11 bases, 9 bases remained unmatched. Germline CDR1 MGHDK, CDR2 SYGVNS. Written as DNA, the CDR3 is TGTGCCAGCAGCGAAGGGACAGGGGGGATAGTTCAGTACTTC. Amino acids: CASSEGTGGIVQYF.

This chain links TRBV4-1 with TRBJ1-2; TRBD1 aligns across 9 bases. The CDR3 contains 18 residues. Germline V lookup: CDR1 MGHRA, CDR2 YSYEKL. V shed 5 bases, J shed 4 bases, and the junction held 17 bases outside the gene matches. The CDR3 DNA reads as TGCGCCAGCAGCTCGATTCCGGGGGGACAGGGTTACTTCTATGGCTACACCTTC. It specifies CASSSIPGGQGYFYGYTF.

This clonotype was counted a few times. The chain recombines TRBV20-1 with TRBJ2-4; perhaps TRBD2 as D (6 bases). With 0 bases removed from V and 0 bases from J, the gap between germline ends came to 9 bases. The germline CDR1 and CDR2 sequences are DFQATT and SNEGSKA (reference sequence). The CDR3 is 15 residues long. Here the CDR3 DNA reads TGCAGTGCTAGAGATAAGGGACTAGCCAAAAACATTCAGTACTTC. It yields the protein CSARDKGLAKNIQYF.

This sequence joins TRBV6-5 and TRBJ1-2, with a tentative D call TRBD1 (5 bases). CDR3 size: 14 residues. Trimming removed 6 bases at V and 0 bases at J, with 11 bases between. Germline assignment: CDR1 MNHEY and CDR2 SVGAGI. CDR3 in amino acids: CASRPGTPNYGYTF. In DNA form, the CDR3 reads TGTGCCAGCAGGCCCGGGACCCCTAACTATGGCTACACCTTC.

About this clonotype itself: Being one base from a much bigger clone, this may be a read error. V gene TRBV12-3 or TRBV12-4 combines with J gene TRBJ2-7; tentative D call: TRBD2 (5 bases). V was trimmed by 3 bases and J by 2 bases, leaving 8 bases between them. The CDR3 is made up of 13 amino acids. As DNA, the CDR3 is TGTGCCAGCAGTTTGAGGGTAACCTACGAGCAGTACGTC. It is translated as CASSLRVTYEQYV.

This clonotype was picked up many times. V usage is TRBV7-6 and J usage is TRBJ2-7; possible D gene TRBD2, 5 bases. Trimming removed 5 bases from V and 6 bases from J, with 14 bases in between. Germline V gives CDR1 SGHVS, CDR2 FNYEAQ. This CDR3 has 13 amino acids. CDR3 amino acids: CASSVSDSTEQYV. The CDR3 nucleotides read TGTGCCAGCAGCGTCTCGGACTCGACCGAGCAGTACGTC.

There are a few counts of this clonotype. The chain is built from TRBV28 and TRBJ1-5; 7 nucleotides match TRBD1. Germline V gene lookup returns CDR1 MDHEN and CDR2 SYDVKM. The trim removed 4 bases at V and 0 bases at J, leaving 9 bases unmatched. The CDR3 is 17 amino acids. CDR3 protein: CASSYRRQGYSNQPQHF. In nucleotides, the CDR3 is TGTGCCAGCAGTTACCGCCGACAGGGCTATAGCAATCAGCCCCAGCATTTT.

This chain connects TRBV28 to TRBJ2-3, with unresolved D. V was cut by 6 bases and J by 0 bases, with 19 bases left in between. CDR3 length: 17 amino acids. Germline V gives CDR1 MDHEN, CDR2 SYDVKM. The CDR3 reads CASREIVISTSTDTQYF. The CDR3 region has the DNA TGTGCCAGCAGGGAGATAGTGATTTCCACTAGCACAGATACGCAGTATTTT. The full variable domain, rest sourced from reference TRBV28 and TRBJ2-3, is DVKVTQSSRYLVKRTGEKVFLECVQDMDHENMFWYRQDPGLGLRLIYFSYDVKMKEKGDIPEGYSVSREKKERFSLILESASTNQTSMYLCASREIVISTSTDTQYFGPGTRLTVL.

This clonotype was seen ten or more times. This chain uses TRBV12-3 or TRBV12-4 with TRBJ2-7, with D perhaps TRBD2 (9 bases). V was cut by 1 base and J by 2 bases, with 36 bases left in between. CDR3 length: 23 residues. DNA of the CDR3: TGTGCCAGCAGTTTAGATGGATGGGACCCCAGGGGGCGAGGCGGGGGGGACCCCTACGAGCAGTACTTC. Its translation is CASSLDGWDPRGRGGGDPYEQYF.

The chain has TRBV28 and TRBJ2-3; TRBD1 might be the D (5 bases). The CDR3 covers 14 residues. Germline V gene sequence: CDR1 MDHEN, CDR2 SYDVKM. V shed 4 bases and J shed 2 bases, with 10 bases lying between them. CDR3 loop: CASSYDSHTDTQYF. For the CDR3, the DNA is TGTGCCAGCAGTTATGACAGCCACACAGATACGCAGTATTTT.

This clonotype appeared a few times. The rearrangement joins TRBV27 to TRBJ2-3; TRBD2 matches at 7 bases. The CDR3 length is 15 residues. The V gene's germline CDR1 is MNHEY and CDR2 SMNVEV (reference sequence). With V trimmed by 8 bases and J by 5 bases, 13 bases remained unmatched. The CDR3 is CASGGGRGPQDTQYF. The CDR3 nucleotides read TGTGCCAGCGGGGGGGGGAGGGGACCACAAGATACGCAGTATTTT.

This clonotype was observed a handful of times. The J gene is TRBJ2-5, the V gene TRBV10-3; D perhaps matches TRBD2 (6 bases). Trimming took off 4 bases at V and 1 base at J, with 16 bases between the two ends. Germline CDR1 ENHRY, CDR2 SYGVKD. The CDR3 extends over 16 amino acids. CDR3 nucleotide sequence: TGTGCCATCAGTGCAAAGGGCGGGGACGTCCAAGAGACCCAGTACTTC. Amino acids: CAISAKGGDVQETQYF.

In its sample, this clonotype was seen once. A read error may explain this, as a much larger clone is one base away. This chain uses TRBV7-3 with TRBJ1-2; D may be TRBD1 (5 bases). This CDR3 spans 17 amino acids. Trimming pared 0 bases from V and 8 bases from J, leaving 22 bases between. Germline V lookup: CDR1 SGHTA, CDR2 FQGTGA. The CDR3 protein is CASSLTFRDDPIQGYTF. The CDR3 DNA sequence: TGTGCCAGCAGCTTAACGTTTAGGGACGACCCAATCCAAGGCTACACCTTC.

This clonotype was seen repeatedly, ten times or more. The V and J genes are TRBV24-1 and TRBJ2-2; no reliable D call. The germline CDR1 and CDR2 sequences are KGHDR and SFDVKD. V was clipped by 0 bases and J by 10 bases, with 14 bases between them. This CDR3 has 15 residues. CDR3 loop: CATSDLKDQGSELFF. The CDR3 DNA is TGTGCCACCAGTGATTTGAAGGACCAAGGGTCGGAGCTGTTTTTT.

This clonotype was observed at least ten times. The CDR3 coding sequence is TGTGCCAGCAGCTCACCCCGGGACACCGGGGAGCTGTTTTTT. Encoded protein: CASSSPRDTGELFF. This chain joins TRBV7-6 and TRBJ2-2; D gene uncertain. CDR1 SGHVS and CDR2 FNYEAQ come from the germline V gene. CDR3 length equals 14 residues. Trimming left V 4 bases short and J 3 bases short, with 9 bases between.

The chain uses TRBV2 and TRBJ2-7; perhaps TRBD1 as D (5 bases). The CDR3 loop spans 11 amino acids. In germline, CDR1 is SNHLY, CDR2 FYNNEI. The V gene lost 8 bases and the J gene lost 5 bases, with 10 bases spanning the gap. The CDR3 region is CASQGRDEQYF. Here the CDR3 DNA reads TGTGCCAGCCAGGGAAGGGACGAGCAGTACTTC.

In its sample, this clonotype was seen a few times. For the CDR3, the DNA is TGTGCCAGAAAAAGCACAGATACGCAGTATTTT. Protein sequence: CARKSTDTQYF. The chain has TRBV2 and TRBJ2-3; no reliable D call. The length of the CDR3 is 11 residues. Trimming took 9 bases from V and 0 from J, leaving 4 bases between them. Looked up from germline, CDR1 is SNHLY and CDR2 is FYNNEI. The entire variable domain, with the rest obtained from reference TRBV2 and TRBJ2-3, is as follows: EPEVTQTPSHQVTQMGQEVILRCVPISNHLYFYWYRQILGQKVEFLVSFYNNEISEKSEIFDDQFSVERPDGSNFTLKIRSTKLEDSAMYFCARKSTDTQYFGPGTRLTVL.

This clonotype was counted ten times or more. V is TRBV7-2 and J is TRBJ1-6; D unresolved. This CDR3 is built from 15 residues. CDR1 is SGHTA, CDR2 FQGNSA, per germline. The germline V and J ends were trimmed by 1 base and 9 bases, with 13 bases remaining between them. Here the CDR3 reads CASSLVGGPGSPLHF. The CDR3 DNA is TGTGCCAGCAGCTTAGTAGGAGGGCCAGGTTCACCCCTCCACTTT.

This clonotype has just one count. The chain uses TRBV20-1 and TRBJ2-5; D is ambiguous. Germline assignment: CDR1 DFQATT and CDR2 SNEGSKA (reference sequence). The V end was cut by 3 bases, the J end by 1 base, with 12 bases between. The CDR3 length is 14 residues. CDR3 region: CSARHSHLQETQYF. The DNA for the CDR3 is TGCAGTGCTAGGCACAGCCACCTCCAAGAGACCCAGTACTTC.

This clonotype was recorded many times. In DNA, the CDR3 is TGTGCCAGCAGCTTGGGGACAGGGGTTTCCGGGGAGCTGTTTTTT. The encoded protein is CASSLGTGVSGELFF. The rearrangement joins TRBV5-5 to TRBJ2-2; 9 nucleotides agree with TRBD1. Germline V lookup: CDR1 SGHKS, CDR2 YYEKEE (reference sequence). Unmatched junction bases numbered 3, after V lost 0 bases and J lost 6 bases. This CDR3 contains 15 residues.